Below, 21 T cell receptor beta chains from the same sample are listed, as sequenced in a study of OX40 agonist ivuxolimab in advanced cancers. Sequencing used immunoSEQ multiplex PCR; TCRdb keeps in-frame clones, though not all of them. The repertoire has 60,000 to 80,000 clones, roughly 84% of them found once; the top ten carry over 0.95%. This material consisted of CD4+ or CD8+ T cells sorted from blood, taken in a trial of the OX40 agonist ivuxolimab. The receptors stem from an adult with an advanced solid tumor such as melanoma, head and neck, liver or kidney cancer.

This chain joins TRBV10-3 and TRBJ1-1; D is perhaps TRBD1 (6 bases). From germline, CDR1 is ENHRY and CDR2 SYGVKD. The CDR3 sequence is 11 residues long. The V and J ends lost 0 bases and 12 bases respectively, with 8 bases between them. CDR3 DNA sequence: TGTGCCATCAGTGAGTCGACAGGTACTTTCTTT. This codes for CAISESTGTFF.

This chain joins TRBV10-3 and TRBJ2-2; 14 bases are a match to TRBD2. CDR3 length equals 18 residues. The V gene's germline CDR1 is ENHRY and CDR2 SYGVKD. The ends lost 3 bases at V and 3 bases at J; junction bases unmatched: 6. CDR3 sequence (DNA): TGTGCCATCAGTGATTCGACTAGCGGGGGGGCCCACACCGGGGAGCTGTTTTTT. This translates into CAISDSTSGGAHTGELFF.

This chain's CDR3 is CASSLPGRAEKLFF. The CDR3 DNA reads as TGTGCCAGTTCGTTGCCGGGAAGGGCGGAAAAACTGTTTTTT. V gene TRBV19 combines with J gene TRBJ1-4; D ambiguous. The CDR3 has 14 residues. Germline values: CDR1 LNHDA, CDR2 SQIVND (reference sequence). The germline V and J ends were trimmed by 8 bases and 8 bases, with 18 bases remaining between them.

This clone was seen only once. The genes are TRBV6-1 and TRBJ2-3, with D perhaps TRBD1 or TRBD2 (6 bases each). This CDR3 region has 13 residues. Germline V CDR1 and CDR2: MNHNS, SASEGT. The V gene lost 5 bases and the J gene lost 4 bases, with 10 bases spanning the gap. The CDR3: CASSHREADTQYF. The CDR3 region has the DNA TGTGCCAGCAGTCACAGGGAGGCAGATACGCAGTATTTT.

The gene calls are TRBV7-9 and TRBJ1-2, with 7 bases identical to TRBD1. CDR1 and CDR2 from the germline V gene are SEHNR and FQNEAQ (reference sequence). The CDR3 has 13 amino acids. V lost 1 base, J lost 5 bases, and 1 base stayed unmatched. The CDR3 is CASSLEGAYGYTF. The CDR3 DNA is TGTGCCAGCAGCTTAGAGGGGGCTTATGGCTACACCTTC.

CDR3 loop: CASSQFKGPDRTQHF. As DNA, the CDR3 is TGCGCCAGCAGCCAATTTAAGGGTCCCGACAGGACCCAGCATTTT. The rearrangement links TRBV4-3 to TRBJ1-5; a weak D match, TRBD1 (6 bases). V lost 2 bases and J 11 bases, leaving 19 bases between the germline ends. This CDR3 is built from 15 residues. Germline CDR1 is LGHNA and CDR2 is YSLEER.

J is TRBJ2-1 and V is TRBV7-3; TRBD2 matches 10 bases. V lost 5 bases, J lost 10 bases, and 14 bases stayed unmatched. Germline loops: CDR1 SGHTA, CDR2 FQGTGA. This CDR3 contains 16 residues. CDR3 loop: CASSPRGSGGAEEQFF. In DNA, the CDR3 is TGTGCCAGCAGCCCCCGGGGGAGCGGGGGGGCGGAAGAGCAGTTCTTC.

CDR3: CASSLVSAGSYNEQFF. The CDR3 DNA is TGTGCCAGCAGCTTAGTTTCGGCGGGCTCCTACAATGAGCAGTTCTTC. The chain couples TRBV7-2 to TRBJ2-1; D may be TRBD2 (5 bases). This CDR3 is 16 amino acids long. CDR1 and CDR2 from the germline V gene are SGHTA and FQGNSA. Trimming stripped 1 base from V and 0 bases from J, with 10 bases between.

The gene calls are TRBV10-3 and TRBJ1-2, with TRBD1 matching over 7 bases. The CDR3 is 14 residues long. CDR1 ENHRY and CDR2 SYGVKD come from the germline V gene. Unmatched junction bases numbered 4, after V lost 5 bases and J lost 1 base. The CDR3 loop reads CAISTRDSNYGYTF. The CDR3 DNA follows: TGTGCCATCAGTACCCGGGACAGTAACTATGGCTACACCTTC.

This chain connects TRBV6-5 to TRBJ2-5; tentatively, D is TRBD1 (5 bases). Germline CDR1 and CDR2: MNHEY and SVGAGI. The V gene lost 2 bases and the J gene lost 8 bases, with 18 bases spanning the gap. CDR3 size: 15 residues. The CDR3 bases are TGTGCCAGCAGTTACCGGGTGGACGGCCAGGGAACCCAGTACTTC. Its translation: CASSYRVDGQGTQYF.

This chain links TRBV6-5 with TRBJ1-6, with D maybe TRBD1 (5 bases). The CDR3 covers 14 residues. Germline CDR1 reads MNHEY; CDR2 reads SVGAGI. V shed 6 bases and J shed 9 bases, with 15 bases lying between them. CDR3: CASSRNKGSSPLHF. CDR3 in DNA: TGTGCCAGCAGCCGAAACAAGGGGTCTTCACCCCTCCACTTT.

The CDR3 region has the DNA TGTGCCAGCAGGGCCAATAGCAATCAGCCCCAGCATTTT. This gives the protein CASRANSNQPQHF. The chain employs TRBV6-5 and TRBJ1-5; D unresolved. This CDR3 is built from 13 residues. V was pared by 6 bases and J by 0 bases, with 6 bases between. Per germline, CDR1 MNHEY and CDR2 SVGAGI.

The V gene is TRBV6-6, the J gene TRBJ2-7; D may be TRBD1 or TRBD2 (5 bases each). CDR1 and CDR2 from the germline V gene are MNHNY and SVGAGI (reference sequence). The CDR3 runs to 13 residues. Trimming removed 7 bases at V and 2 bases at J, with 12 bases between. The CDR3 region is CASTRDGTYEQYF. The CDR3 DNA is TGTGCCAGCACTCGGGACGGTACCTACGAGCAGTACTTC.

This chain connects TRBV4-3 to TRBJ1-2; D remains ambiguous. V was clipped by 3 bases and J by 6 bases, with 14 bases between them. Germline V gene sequence: CDR1 LGHNA, CDR2 YSLEER. The CDR3 length is 14 residues. Here the CDR3 DNA reads TGCGCCAGCAGCCAGCGGGAAACTGAGAATGGCTACACCTTC. Protein sequence: CASSQRETENGYTF.

This rearrangement joins TRBV7-6 to TRBJ2-5; D gene unclear. Germline V gene data show CDR1 as SGHVS and CDR2 as FNYEAQ. With 1 base removed from V and 5 bases from J, the gap between germline ends came to 11 bases. CDR3 length equals 14 residues. The CDR3 bases are TGTGCCAGCAGCTTAGAGCAATCTGGGGAGACCCAGTACTTC. Amino acid sequence: CASSLEQSGETQYF.

V gene TRBV18 combines with J gene TRBJ2-7; a weak D match, TRBD1 (5 bases). The CDR3 is 13 amino acids. Trimming pared 3 bases from V and 3 bases from J, leaving 9 bases between. Germline CDR1 reads KGHSH; CDR2 reads LQKENI. The CDR3 DNA reads as TGTGCCAGCTCACCCGCAGGACACTACGAGCAGTACTTC. It codes for CASSPAGHYEQYF.

Remarks on this clone: A read error may account for a junction end that differs from germline. This chain joins TRBV4-1 and TRBJ2-1; weak D call: TRBD1 (5 bases). The CDR3 length is 14 residues. Germline CDR1 and CDR2: MGHRA and YSYEKL. CDR3 sequence reads: CASSHRVTGNGQFF. CDR3 coding DNA: TGCGCCAGCAGCCACAGGGTTACGGGCAATGGGCAGTTCTTC.

This clone came up a few times. CDR3 sequence (DNA): TGTGCCAGCAGCCAATTTGGGACTGCCTTGCGGCCCCAGCATTTT. Translated: CASSQFGTALRPQHF. The chain carries TRBV16 and TRBJ1-5, with TRBD1 as a possible D gene (5 bases). V was trimmed by 1 base and J by 9 bases, leaving 16 bases between them. The CDR3 sequence is 15 residues long. The germline V gene has CDR1 KGHSY and CDR2 FQNENV.

This rearrangement joins TRBV7-2 to TRBJ2-3; a weak D match, TRBD2 (5 bases). The CDR3 runs to 13 residues. CDR1 is SGHTA and CDR2 is FQGNSA in the germline V gene. Trimming stripped 5 bases from V and 3 bases from J, with 9 bases between. CDR3 nucleotides: TGTGCCAGCAGCGAGGACTGGACAGATACGCAGTATTTT. Translated: CASSEDWTDTQYF.

The CDR3 DNA is TGTGCCAGCAGTTCCCCGGACAGGCACCAAGAGACCCAGTACTTC. This gives the protein CASSSPDRHQETQYF. The rearrangement uses TRBV28 and TRBJ2-5, with 7 bases fitting TRBD1. The germline V gene encodes CDR1 MDHEN and CDR2 SYDVKM. This CDR3 comprises 15 residues. The V and J ends lost 4 bases and 0 bases, in that order; junction bases with no gene match: 5.

V gene TRBV4-1 combines with J gene TRBJ2-2, with TRBD2 as a possible D gene (6 bases). V was shortened by 3 bases and J by 2 bases, with 13 bases between the two germline ends. Per the germline V gene, CDR1 is MGHRA and CDR2 is YSYEKL. CDR3 length: 16 residues. CDR3 protein: CASSQEGLGNTGELFF. The DNA for the CDR3 is TGCGCCAGCAGCCAGGAGGGACTCGGAAACACCGGGGAGCTGTTTTTT.